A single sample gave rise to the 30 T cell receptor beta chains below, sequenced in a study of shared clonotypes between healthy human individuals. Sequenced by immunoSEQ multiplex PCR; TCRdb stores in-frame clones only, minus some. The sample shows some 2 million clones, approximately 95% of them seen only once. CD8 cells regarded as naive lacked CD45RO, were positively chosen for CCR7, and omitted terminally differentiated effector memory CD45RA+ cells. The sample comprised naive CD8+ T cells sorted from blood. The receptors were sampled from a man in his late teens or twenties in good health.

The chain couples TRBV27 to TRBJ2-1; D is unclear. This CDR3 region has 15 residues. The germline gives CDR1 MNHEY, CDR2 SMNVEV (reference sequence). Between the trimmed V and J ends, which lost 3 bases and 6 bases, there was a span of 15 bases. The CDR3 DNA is TGTGCCAGCAGTTTTTTGGGTTTTATGGTCAATGAGCAGTTCTTC. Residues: CASSFLGFMVNEQFF.

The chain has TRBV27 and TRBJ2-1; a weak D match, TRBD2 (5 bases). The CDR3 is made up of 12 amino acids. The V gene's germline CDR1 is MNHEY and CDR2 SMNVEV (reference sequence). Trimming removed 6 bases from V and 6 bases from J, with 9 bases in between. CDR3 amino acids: CASSQGSNEQFF. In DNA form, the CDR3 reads TGTGCCAGCAGCCAAGGGAGCAATGAGCAGTTCTTC.

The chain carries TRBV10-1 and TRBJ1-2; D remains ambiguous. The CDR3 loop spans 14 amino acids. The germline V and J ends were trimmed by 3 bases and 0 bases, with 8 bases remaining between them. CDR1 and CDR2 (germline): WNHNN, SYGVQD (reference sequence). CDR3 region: CASSDERTNYGYTF. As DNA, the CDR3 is TGCGCCAGCAGTGACGAGCGGACTAACTATGGCTACACCTTC.

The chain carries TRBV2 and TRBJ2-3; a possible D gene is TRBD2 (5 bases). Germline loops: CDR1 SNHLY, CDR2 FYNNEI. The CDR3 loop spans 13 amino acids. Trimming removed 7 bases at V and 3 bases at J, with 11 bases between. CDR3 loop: CASKEVGTDTQYF. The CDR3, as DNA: TGTGCCAGCAAGGAGGTCGGGACAGATACGCAGTATTTT.

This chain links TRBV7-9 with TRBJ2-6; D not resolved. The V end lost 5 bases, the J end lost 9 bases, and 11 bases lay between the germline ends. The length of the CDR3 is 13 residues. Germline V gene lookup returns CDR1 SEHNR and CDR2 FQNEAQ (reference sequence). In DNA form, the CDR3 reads TGTGCCAGCAGCCCCCCCAGCCTCAACGTCCTGACTTTC. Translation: CASSPPSLNVLTF.

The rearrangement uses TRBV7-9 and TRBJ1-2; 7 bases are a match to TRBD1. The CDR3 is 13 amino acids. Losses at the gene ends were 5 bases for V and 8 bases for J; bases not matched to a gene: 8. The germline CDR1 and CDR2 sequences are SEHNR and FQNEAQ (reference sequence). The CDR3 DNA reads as TGTGCCAGCAGCAAGACAGGGATGCGGGGCTACACCTTC. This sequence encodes CASSKTGMRGYTF.

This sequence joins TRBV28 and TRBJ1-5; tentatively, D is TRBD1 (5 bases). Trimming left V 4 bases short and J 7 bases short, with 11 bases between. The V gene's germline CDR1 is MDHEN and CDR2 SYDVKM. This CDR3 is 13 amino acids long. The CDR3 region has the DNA TGTGCCAGCAGTTGGGACCTGGGGCAGCCCCAGCATTTT. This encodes CASSWDLGQPQHF. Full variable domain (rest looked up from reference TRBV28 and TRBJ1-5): DVKVTQSSRYLVKRTGEKVFLECVQDMDHENMFWYRQDPGLGLRLIYFSYDVKMKEKGDIPEGYSVSREKKERFSLILESASTNQTSMYLCASSWDLGQPQHFGDGTRLSIL.

Here the CDR3 DNA reads TGTGCCAGCAGTCCATTCACAGGGGAAGGGGCTAACTATGGCTACACCTTC. This encodes CASSPFTGEGANYGYTF. The chain couples TRBV27 to TRBJ1-2, with 7 nucleotides matching TRBD1. The CDR3 has 17 residues. Germline V gene data show CDR1 as MNHEY and CDR2 as SMNVEV (reference sequence). With V trimmed by 5 bases and J by 0 bases, 12 bases remained unmatched.

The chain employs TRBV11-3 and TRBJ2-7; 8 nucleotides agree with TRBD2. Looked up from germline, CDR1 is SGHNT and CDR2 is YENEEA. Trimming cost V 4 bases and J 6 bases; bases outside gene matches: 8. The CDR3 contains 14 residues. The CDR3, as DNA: TGTGCCAGCAGCTCGGGGGGGGCCGCGGGCGAGCAGTACTTC. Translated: CASSSGGAAGEQYF.

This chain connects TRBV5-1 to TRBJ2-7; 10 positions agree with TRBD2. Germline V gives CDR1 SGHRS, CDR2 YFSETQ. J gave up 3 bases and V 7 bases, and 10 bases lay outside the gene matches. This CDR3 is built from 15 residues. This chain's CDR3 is CASAPAGGSGYEQYF. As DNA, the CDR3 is TGCGCCAGCGCCCCAGCGGGAGGGAGCGGCTACGAGCAGTACTTC.

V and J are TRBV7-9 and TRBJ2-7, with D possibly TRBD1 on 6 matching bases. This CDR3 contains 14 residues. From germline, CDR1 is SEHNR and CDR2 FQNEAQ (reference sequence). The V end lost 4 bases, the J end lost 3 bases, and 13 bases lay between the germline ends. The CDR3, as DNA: TGTGCCAGCAGCTCGTCGAACAGGGTCTACGAGCAGTACTTC. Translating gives CASSSSNRVYEQYF.

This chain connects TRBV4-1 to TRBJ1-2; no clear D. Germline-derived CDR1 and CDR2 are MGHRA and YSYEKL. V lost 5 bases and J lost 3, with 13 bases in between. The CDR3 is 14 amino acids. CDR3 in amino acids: CASSTPQSHYGYTF. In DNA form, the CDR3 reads TGCGCCAGCAGCACCCCACAGTCTCACTATGGCTACACCTTC.

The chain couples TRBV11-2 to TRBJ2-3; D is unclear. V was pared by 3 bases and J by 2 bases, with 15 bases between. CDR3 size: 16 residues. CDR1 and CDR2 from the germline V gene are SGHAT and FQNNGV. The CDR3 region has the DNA TGTGCCAGCAGCTTCCGTGGATCGCTCAACACAGATACGCAGTATTTT. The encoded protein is CASSFRGSLNTDTQYF.

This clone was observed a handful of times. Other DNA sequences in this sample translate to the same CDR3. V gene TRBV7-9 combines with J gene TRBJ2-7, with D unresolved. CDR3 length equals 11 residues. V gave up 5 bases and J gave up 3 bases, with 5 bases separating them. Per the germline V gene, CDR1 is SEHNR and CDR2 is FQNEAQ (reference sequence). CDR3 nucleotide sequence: TGTGCCAGCAGCGAAGGCTACGAGCAGTACTTC. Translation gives CASSEGYEQYF.

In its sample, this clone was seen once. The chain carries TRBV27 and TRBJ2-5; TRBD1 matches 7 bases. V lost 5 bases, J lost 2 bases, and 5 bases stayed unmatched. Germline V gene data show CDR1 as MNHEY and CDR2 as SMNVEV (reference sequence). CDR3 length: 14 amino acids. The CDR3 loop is CASSPGTAQETQYF. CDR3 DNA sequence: TGTGCCAGCAGTCCCGGGACAGCTCAAGAGACCCAGTACTTC.

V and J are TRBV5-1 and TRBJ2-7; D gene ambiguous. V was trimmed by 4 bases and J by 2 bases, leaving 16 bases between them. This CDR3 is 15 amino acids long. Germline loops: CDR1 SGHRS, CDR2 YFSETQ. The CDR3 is CASSLRTAPAYEQYF. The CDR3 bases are TGCGCCAGCAGCCTTCGGACCGCCCCCGCCTACGAGCAGTACTTC.

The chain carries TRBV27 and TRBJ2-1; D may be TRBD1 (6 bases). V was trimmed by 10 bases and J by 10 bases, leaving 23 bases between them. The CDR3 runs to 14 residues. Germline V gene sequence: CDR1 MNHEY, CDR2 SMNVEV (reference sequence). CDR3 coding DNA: TGTGCCACCGCACGTGGACAGTCCACTCAGGAGCAGTTCTTC. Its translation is CATARGQSTQEQFF.

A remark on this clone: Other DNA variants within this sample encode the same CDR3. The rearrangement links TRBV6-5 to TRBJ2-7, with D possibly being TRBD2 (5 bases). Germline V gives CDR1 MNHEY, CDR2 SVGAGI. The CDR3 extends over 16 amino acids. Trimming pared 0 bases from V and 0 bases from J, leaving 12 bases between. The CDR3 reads CASSYSSGESSYEQYF. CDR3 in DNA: TGTGCCAGCAGTTACTCGTCCGGGGAGAGCTCCTACGAGCAGTACTTC.

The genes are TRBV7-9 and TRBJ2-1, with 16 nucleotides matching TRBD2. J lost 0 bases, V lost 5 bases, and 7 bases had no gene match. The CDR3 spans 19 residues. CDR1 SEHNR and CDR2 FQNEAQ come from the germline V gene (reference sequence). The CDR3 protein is CASSPGTSGRVGSYNEQFF. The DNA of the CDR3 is TGTGCCAGCAGCCCTGGGACTAGCGGGAGGGTGGGCTCCTACAATGAGCAGTTCTTC.

CDR3 coding DNA: TGCGCCAGCAGCTTGAATGGGGCAGACCAGTACTTC. The encoded protein is CASSLNGADQYF. This chain connects TRBV5-1 to TRBJ2-7; D is possibly TRBD1 (5 bases). CDR3 length: 12 amino acids. V lost 1 base and J 10 bases, leaving 12 bases between the germline ends. The germline gives CDR1 SGHRS, CDR2 YFSETQ.

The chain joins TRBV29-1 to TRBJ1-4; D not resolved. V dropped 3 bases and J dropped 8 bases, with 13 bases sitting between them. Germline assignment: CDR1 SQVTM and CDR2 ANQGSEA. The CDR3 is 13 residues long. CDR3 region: CSVEAAGGEKLFF. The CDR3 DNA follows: TGCAGCGTTGAGGCCGCCGGAGGGGAAAAACTGTTTTTT.

The CDR3 DNA is TGTGCCAGCAGCTTAGAGAGAGCTAGCAATCAGCCCCAGCATTTT. It translates to CASSLERASNQPQHF. The V and J genes are TRBV11-2 and TRBJ1-5, with D unclear. Germline assignment: CDR1 SGHAT and CDR2 FQNNGV. V gave up 0 bases and J gave up 0 bases, with 6 bases separating them. The CDR3 contains 15 residues.

The CDR3 spells CSVGTRDRLYGYTF. For the CDR3, the DNA is TGCAGCGTTGGGACCCGGGACAGGCTCTATGGCTACACCTTC. This rearrangement joins TRBV29-1 to TRBJ1-2; 8 bases are a match to TRBD1. Germline V gene lookup returns CDR1 SQVTM and CDR2 ANQGSEA. CDR3 size: 14 residues. V dropped 4 bases and J dropped 4; count of bases not matched to a gene: 8.

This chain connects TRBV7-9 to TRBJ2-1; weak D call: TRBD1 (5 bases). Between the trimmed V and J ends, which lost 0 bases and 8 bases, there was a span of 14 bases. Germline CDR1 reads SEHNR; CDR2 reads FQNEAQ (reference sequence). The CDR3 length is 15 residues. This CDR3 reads CASSLAVGAQDEQFF. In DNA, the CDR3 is TGTGCCAGCAGCTTAGCAGTAGGGGCTCAGGATGAGCAGTTCTTC. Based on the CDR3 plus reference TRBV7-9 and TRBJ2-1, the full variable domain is DTGVSQNPRHKITKRGQNVTFRCDPISEHNRLYWYRQTLGQGPEFLTYFQNEAQLEKSRLLSDRFSAERPKGSFSTLEIQRTEQGDSAMYLCASSLAVGAQDEQFFGPGTRLTVL.

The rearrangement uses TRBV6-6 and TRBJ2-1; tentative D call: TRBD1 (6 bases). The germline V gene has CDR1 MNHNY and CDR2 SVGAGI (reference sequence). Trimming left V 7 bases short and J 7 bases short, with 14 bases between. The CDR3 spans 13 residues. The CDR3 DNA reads TGTGCCAGCAATAATGGGGGCTTTAATGAGCAGTTCTTC. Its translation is CASNNGGFNEQFF.

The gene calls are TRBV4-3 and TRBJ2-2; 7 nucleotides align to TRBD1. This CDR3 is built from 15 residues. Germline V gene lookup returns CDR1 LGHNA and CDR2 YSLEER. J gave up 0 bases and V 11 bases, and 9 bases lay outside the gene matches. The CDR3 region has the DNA TGCGCCTCCCGAACAGGGGCCCCGAACACCGGGGAGCTGTTTTTT. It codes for CASRTGAPNTGELFF.

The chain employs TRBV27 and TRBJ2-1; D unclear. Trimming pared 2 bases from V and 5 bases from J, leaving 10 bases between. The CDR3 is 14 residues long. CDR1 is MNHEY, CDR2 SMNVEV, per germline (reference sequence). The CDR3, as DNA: TGTGCCAGCAGTTTAATCGGTAACCACAATGAGCAGTTCTTC. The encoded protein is CASSLIGNHNEQFF.

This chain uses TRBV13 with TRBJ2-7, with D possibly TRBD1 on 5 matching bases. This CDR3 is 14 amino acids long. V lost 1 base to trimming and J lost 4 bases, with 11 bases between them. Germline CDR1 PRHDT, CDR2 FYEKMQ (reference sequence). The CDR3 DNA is TGTGCCAGCAGCTTAGAGGGGATCGCGTACGAGCAGTACTTC. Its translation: CASSLEGIAYEQYF.

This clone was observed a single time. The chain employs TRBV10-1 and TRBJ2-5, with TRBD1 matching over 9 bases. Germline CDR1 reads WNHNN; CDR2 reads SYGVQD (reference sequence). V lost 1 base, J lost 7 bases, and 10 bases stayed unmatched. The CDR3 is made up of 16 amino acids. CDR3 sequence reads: CASSEWTGVNEGTQYF. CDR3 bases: TGCGCCAGCAGTGAGTGGACAGGGGTCAACGAGGGGACCCAGTACTTC.

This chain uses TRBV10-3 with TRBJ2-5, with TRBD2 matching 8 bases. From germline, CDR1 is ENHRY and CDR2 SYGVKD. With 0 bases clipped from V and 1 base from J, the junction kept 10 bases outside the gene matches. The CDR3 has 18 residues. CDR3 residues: CAISESVSPGTSQETQYF. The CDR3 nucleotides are TGTGCCATCAGTGAGTCGGTTTCACCTGGGACTAGCCAAGAGACCCAGTACTTC.